This TCR beta chain came from a study of shared clonotypes between healthy human individuals (dated by TCRdb to about 2020). Regarding the study in general: Two women and a few men aged 18 to 49 years were included in the cohort. Leukapheresis yielded between about 0.85 and 9.5 billion PBMCs per donor. To increase sequencing depth and limit assay-specific biases, different laboratories used diverse techniques to prepare libraries and sequence TCR repertoires. For each donor, CD4 naive and CD4 memory were each given three plates, CD8 naive was given two plates, and CD8 memory was given one plate. To estimate repertoire size and how much clonotype sharing occurs between individuals, the study deeply sequenced the blood TCR repertoires of 4 to 6 healthy adults.

The donors were healthy, HIV-negative adults who had no recently reported acute infections or vaccinations. Only Caucasian adults living in Nashville, Tennessee, USA were represented among the donors. CD4+ T cells were enriched by magnetic negative selection, after which naive cells were positively selected on CD45RA and the negative fraction was taken as the memory subset. After blood collection by leukapheresis, PBMCs were isolated using Ficoll-Histopaque density gradient centrifugation and then cryopreserved in the vapor phase of liquid nitrogen. Analytical flow cytometry was used to check the purity and quantity of every magnetically sorted T cell population. Genomic DNA was isolated from every sorted fraction and measured by UV absorbance on a Nanodrop 2000c. Using the deep immunoSEQ assay, TCR CDR3 regions were amplified from genomic DNA by multiplex PCR. Genomic DNA extracted from each cell subset was distributed evenly over all wells of several immunoSEQ 96-well plates, and each plate served as one replicate. For sorted subsets, around 200 ng genomic DNA, equal to tens of thousands of T cell genomes, was loaded into each replicate PCR. Purified libraries were quantified with a Qubit 3.0 fluorometer, sized on a Bioanalyzer 2100, and re-quantified with the KAPA Library Quantification kit. Every immunoSEQ 96-well plate was sequenced on a separate single-read 150-cycle Illumina NextSeq 550 flow cell. The original methods were these. Because only junctional sequences without quality scores were contained in the immunoSEQ output, filtering matching that applied to full-length reads could not be performed. Sequences were annotated with PyIR, a Python wrapper for IgBLAST v1.9, and V/J genes and CDR3 were assigned using IMGT germline references. Reads with weak V/J assignments (E-value above 1e-6), missing CDR3, stop codons, out-of-frame junctions, or ambiguous translated residues were removed. V3J clonotypes were defined as sequences sharing the same inferred V gene, J gene, and CDR3 amino acid sequence. The percentage overlap between two repertoires was calculated by dividing the number of shared unique clonotypes by the size of the smaller repertoire. Richness of each repertoire was evaluated using RTK rarefaction, the Chao1 estimator, and Recon v2.1 estimates of unobserved clonotypes. For all TCRbeta clonotypes obtained by the gDNA method from a handful of donors, generation probabilities were computed with OLGA. TCRdb provides this immuneACCESS table in a form limited to in-frame rearrangements. Some clones are lacking; in checked studies, under half of them reflect an unresolved V gene, and why the rest are absent is not known. That table is the source of V, J and clone size, and D and trimming were worked out from the DNA. This sample holds about 1 million clones; about 75% were observed only once. Approximately 1.5% of the sample lies in the top ten.

On this clone itself: Its antigen specificity is not known. No much larger clone exists at a distance of one base, and base qualities are not known.

Study-wide findings and limitations: Because the study included a small number of donors, the genetic and exposure-history diversity represented was limited. Based on pairwise subsampling, the degree of clonotype sharing among donors was expected to be affected by sequencing depth. Compared with non-shared clonotypes, clonotypes shared by all four sorted-subset donors had higher generation probabilities. Naive subsets generally had larger estimated clonotype richness than memory subsets did. Incomplete sequencing was indicated by rarefaction of sorted-subset datasets, despite the large sequencing depth. Sampling was limited to blood, and TCR repertoires in tissue likely differ from TCR repertoires in blood. Across a few donors, 4.5% to 6.5% of naive CD4, approximately 3.5% of naive CD8, under 2.5% of memory CD4, and 0.4% to 0.45% of memory CD8 clonotypes were shared.

The CDR1 and CDR2 encoded by the germline V gene are SNHLY and FYNNEI. From the cysteine through the phenylalanine, the CDR3 covers 14 amino acids. The only DNA kept is the CDR3, 42 bases in frame from the first base. V and J lose 7 bases and 6 bases, and a span of 18 bases separates them. The receptor was derived from a man aged 18 to 35 in good health. This receptor chain uses TRBV2 and TRBJ1-2; the D gene is not confidently resolved. What was sequenced was memory CD4+ T cells sorted from blood. The cell subset or site tag for this specimen amounts to: CD45RA-negative fraction. The base sequence is TGTGCCAGCAACCTCAGGAGAGGAGACAATGGCTACACCTTC. Translation gives CASNLRRGDNGYTF. The CDR3, completed at both ends by the reference TRBV2 and TRBJ1-2 genes, gives the full variable domain EPEVTQTPSHQVTQMGQEVILRCVPISNHLYFYWYRQILGQKVEFLVSFYNNEISEKSEIFDDQFSVERPDGSNFTLKIRSTKLEDSAMYFCASNLRRGDNGYTFGSGTRLTVV.